Presented here are 2 T cell receptor beta chains from one specimen sequenced in a study of beta chain features in type 1 diabetes. The isolated RNA, all of it, was reverse transcribed, so expressed TCRB transcripts were what got sequenced. Only in-frame clones appear in the TCRdb table, and some are missing; sequencing was by immunoSEQ multiplex PCR. Of about 220,000 clones listed, 9.5% to 13% were seen once; the top ten hold 1% to 1.5%. Source material: central memory CD4+ T cells from blood. The source of these receptors is a man aged 18-30 years in good health.

The CDR3 region is CASSPSREGLGTGELFF. The CDR3 DNA is TGTGCCAGCTCACCGTCTCGGGAGGGCCTAGGCACCGGGGAGCTGTTTTTT. The chain couples TRBV18 to TRBJ2-2; 8 nucleotides line up with TRBD2. CDR1 is KGHSH, CDR2 LQKENI, per germline. This CDR3 has 17 residues. Trimming cost V 3 bases and J 4 bases; bases outside gene matches: 10.

The rearrangement uses TRBV5-1 and TRBJ2-3, with 12 positions matching TRBD2. CDR1 is SGHRS, CDR2 YFSETQ, per germline. Trimming at V came to 4 bases and at J to 2 bases, leaving 5 bases not matched to a gene. This CDR3 contains 16 residues. DNA of the CDR3: TGCGCCAGCAGCGGCGGGACTAGCGGGCTCACAGATACGCAGTATTTT. Amino acids: CASSGGTSGLTDTQYF.